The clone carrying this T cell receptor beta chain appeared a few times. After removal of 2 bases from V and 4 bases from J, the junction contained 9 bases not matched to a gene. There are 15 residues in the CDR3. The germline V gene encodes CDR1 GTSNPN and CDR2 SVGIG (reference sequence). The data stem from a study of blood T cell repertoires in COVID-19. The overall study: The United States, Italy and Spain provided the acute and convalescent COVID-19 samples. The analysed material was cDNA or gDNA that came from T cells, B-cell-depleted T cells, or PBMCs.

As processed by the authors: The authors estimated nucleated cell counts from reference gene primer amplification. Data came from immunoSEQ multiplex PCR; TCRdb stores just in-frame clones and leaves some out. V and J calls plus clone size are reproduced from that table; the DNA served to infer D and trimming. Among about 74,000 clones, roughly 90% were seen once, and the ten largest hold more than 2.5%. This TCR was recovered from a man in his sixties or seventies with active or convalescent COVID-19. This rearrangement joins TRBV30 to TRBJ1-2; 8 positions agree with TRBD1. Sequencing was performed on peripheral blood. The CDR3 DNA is TGTGCCTGGAGTAAACCCCAGGGGGCAGGCTATGGCTACACCTTC. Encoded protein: CAWSKPQGAGYGYTF.